One T cell receptor (beta chain) is described in this entry. This CDR3 has 13 amino acids. The germline V gene has CDR1 MNHEY and CDR2 SVGAGI. V shed 0 bases and J shed 6 bases, with 9 bases lying between them. Patients underwent thyroid surgery, and none had received any treatment before it. This sample stems from a study of metastatic and nonmetastatic thyroid tumors. TCRdb re-clonotyped the PCR reads through MiXCR. This table has around 61,000 clones, roughly 30% appearing once. This TCR derives from a female donor with papillary thyroid cancer or a benign thyroid nodule (not recorded which). Some clones in this sample may be carry-over from other donors' samples. Material for sequencing was blood. The rearrangement uses TRBV6-5 and TRBJ2-7; D unclear. CDR3 bases: TGTGCCAGCAGTTACTCCCCTTCGGTCGAGCAGTACTTC. This encodes CASSYSPSVEQYF.